This T cell receptor (beta chain) was captured in a study of blood T cell repertoires in COVID-19. In assigning cohorts, the study relied on participant-reported clinical history. The V and J ends lost 3 bases and 2 bases, in that order; junction bases with no gene match: 4. CDR1 is MGHRA, CDR2 YSYEKL, per germline. The CDR3 contains 15 residues. The assay was immunoSEQ multiplex PCR, and TCRdb's table has in-frame clones only and misses some. The sample contains some 300,000 clones, around 92% of which appear only once. The chain carries TRBV4-1 and TRBJ1-3; 7 positions agree with TRBD1. This receptor was taken from a woman between 50 and 59 years old who had been exposed to COVID-19. Material for sequencing was PBMCs or T cells enriched from blood (not recorded which). The CDR3 region is CASSHTGTAGNTIYF. The CDR3 nucleotides are TGCGCCAGCAGCCACACCGGGACAGCTGGAAACACCATATATTTT.